One T cell receptor (beta chain) is described in this entry. Its antigen is unknown. The junction departs from the called germline gene at one end, perhaps through a read error. These data come from a study of post-analysis software for immune sequencing data. Notes on the study in general: By F measure, samples from a shared preparation batch strongly co-clustered. Elevated frequency relative to controls characterized four to six TRBV segments in patients, TRBV5-6, TRBV5-1 and TRBV20-1 among them. Patients with multiple sclerosis recorded significantly lower normalized Chao1 diversity than controls, the study found.

Unique molecular identifiers had been added to the TCR beta cDNA libraries. Yield was roughly 0.5 million cDNA molecules from around 1 to 10 million T cells. TCRdb passed the PCR reads through MiXCR, listing each CDR3 protein once. The sample lists fewer than 550,000 distinct CDR3 sequences; roughly 34% were seen once. CDR3 length equals 12 residues. Germline V lookup: CDR1 DFQATT, CDR2 SNEGSKA (reference sequence). This chain links TRBV20-1 with TRBJ2-7, with 7 bases identical to TRBD2. The sequence was collected from a girl aged 2 to 17 with multiple sclerosis. Sequencing was performed on blood. CDR3 in DNA: TGCAATGCTACCTTAGAGCGGGGAACCCAGTACTTC. This sequence encodes CNATLERGTQYF.